This T cell receptor beta chain was sequenced for a study of T cells in tuberculosis (dated by TCRdb to between 2017 and 2018). For the study in its entirety: The study combined CD1B tetramers and high-throughput TCR immunosequencing to characterize T cells specific for the mycobacterial lipid antigen glucose monomycolate (GMM). With 9 to 11 people per group, a South African clinical cohort compared IGRA-negative adolescents, IGRA-positive adolescents with latent tuberculosis, and adults with active tuberculosis. PBMC from active tuberculosis patients were archived either before standard anti-tuberculosis treatment began or within 7 days of the start of that treatment.

This clone was detected once. Its antigen has not been determined. No base quality values were provided; no much bigger clone lies one nucleotide off. The time point label for this specimen denotes: new active TB diagnosis, blood taken before or within 7 days of starting treatment. The active tuberculosis patients were newly diagnosed, HIV-seronegative South African adults aged 18 years or older. Confirmation of active tuberculosis was based on positive sputum smear microscopy and/or a positive M. tuberculosis culture. Unsorted cryopreserved PBMC were immunosequenced, covering on average approximately 96,000 T cells per clinical donor. The immunoSEQ multiplex PCR assay was used to generate TCR libraries, with TCR-beta and/or TCR-alpha/delta assays applied to each sample. The amplified TCR libraries were sequenced on the Illumina high-throughput platform. Concerning the study's data processing: Clustering and dimensionality reduction relied on pairwise TCRdist distances among GMM-specific receptors from T cells that were either sorted ex vivo or expanded in vitro. The score assigned to each clinical repertoire was mean NN-distance, meaning the average TCRdist to the nearest 10% of tetramer-positive reference sequences. GEM TCR motif frequency was calculated as the fraction of unique TCRs that matched known GEM sequences by V/J usage and CDR3 length. Active tuberculosis was classified by linear discriminant analysis with leave-one-out cross-validation, implemented in scikit-learn. Held by TCRdb, this immuneACCESS table contains in-frame sequences only and omits some clones. Under half of the omission traces to an unresolved V gene where checked; the cause of the rest is unknown. That table furnishes V, J and clone size, whereas the DNA furnished D and trimming. The sample has approximately 22,000 clones on record, approximately 85% of them singletons. The ten most abundant clones make up 15% of the sample.

Study-wide findings and limitations: Compared with IGRA-negative controls, TCR-alpha repertoires from active tuberculosis had smaller mean NN-distances to GMM-specific TCRs, which suggests that these TCRs underwent clonal expansion. Clinical samples were selected based on the availability of cryopreserved specimens, with adults included as active tuberculosis cases and adolescents included as controls. With the diverse GMM-specific repertoire as input, a classifier achieved approximately 90% accuracy (AUROC 0.7 to 0.9), whereas GEM motif frequencies as input gave around 70% accuracy. Shorter CDR3-alpha lengths in active tuberculosis patients partly drove the smaller NN-distances, and the TCR-beta difference was not statistically significant.

The TCR was taken from an adult with tuberculosis. The source was PBMCs, collected at tuberculosis diagnosis.

This receptor carries the CDR3 CASSRTRESEQYF. The DNA sequence follows: TGTGCCAGCAGCCGTACTAGAGAAAGCGAGCAGTACTTC. The sequence joins TRBV7-8 to TRBJ2-7; a tentative D match to TRBD2 spans 5 bases. The V end loses 5 bases and the J end loses 6 bases, and a stretch of 14 bases separates them. The CDR3 numbers 13 residues from cysteine through phenylalanine. Solely the CDR3 DNA is kept, with 39 bases framed from the first base. CDR1 and CDR2, per the germline V gene, are SGHVS and FQNEAQ. Extended through the reference TRBV7-8 and TRBJ2-7 proteins, this CDR3 yields the full variable domain: GAGVSQSPRYKVAKRGQDVALRCDPISGHVSLFWYQQALGQGPEFLTYFQNEAQLDKSGLPSDRFFAERPEGSVSTLKIQRTQQEDSAVYLCASSRTRESEQYFGPGTRLTVT.